This T cell receptor (beta chain) stems from a study of OX40 agonist ivuxolimab in advanced cancers. Regarding the study in general: The costimulatory receptor OX40 (CD134) was targeted by ivuxolimab, a fully human IgG2 agonistic monoclonal antibody. Partial responses occurred in three dose-escalation patients, of whom one had hepatocellular carcinoma and two had cutaneous melanoma. Intravenous ivuxolimab was administered to patients every 2 weeks at six dose levels: 0.01, 0.1, 0.3, 1.5, 3 and 10 mg/kg. A male proportion of 82.7% and a mean age of approximately 55 years, ranging from roughly 23 to 85, were recorded for the dose-escalation cohort. Among the approximately 54 dose-escalation patients, about 20 had hepatocellular carcinoma, roughly 15 melanoma, 9 renal cell carcinoma and 9 head and neck cancer. The paper reports the monotherapy dose-escalation portion (N = 52 patients) of the phase I ivuxolimab trial. Peripheral TCRbeta sequencing was intended to test whether TCR sequence diversity was altered and clonal T-cell expansion was caused by ivuxolimab. Patients were allowed to have had prior anti-PD-1, anti-PD-L1 or anti-CTLA-4 therapy, and approximately 40% of the dose-escalation patients had previously received checkpoint inhibitors. The paper as a whole reports these results and caveats: Antigen specificity was not determined for the clonally expanded peripheral T cells. Low levels of normalized T-cell clonal expansion were also seen in some patients who did not respond. After ivuxolimab, more expanded clones were found on average in CD8+ T cells than in CD4+ T cells. In the 0.1-3.0 mg/kg groups, partial responders were among the patients with the lowest normalized peripheral clonal expansion, particularly in CD8+ T cells. At doses of 0.1 to 3.0 mg/kg, clonal expansion of both CD4+ and CD8+ blood T cells was observed from baseline to week 6.

Clipping removes 3 bases from V and 1 base from J, with 13 as the unmatched junction base count. Looking up the germline V gene (reference sequence) yields CDR1 GTSNPN and CDR2 SVGIG. CDR3 length: 17 amino acids, cysteine to phenylalanine. The CDR3 DNA has 51 bases and is translated from base 1. As concerns this clone: Its antigen is currently not known. Within one base of it there is no much larger clone, and no base qualities were kept.

Patients with a history of autoimmune disease or receiving systemic immunosuppression were excluded from the trial. Peripheral blood for TCR sequencing was drawn from every dose cohort at baseline, at cycle 4 day 1 and at cycle 7 day 1. The samples were taken from a phase I, first-in-human, multicenter, open-label dose-escalation trial of ivuxolimab. Adults with locally advanced or metastatic melanoma, renal cell carcinoma, hepatocellular carcinoma or head and neck squamous cell carcinoma were enrolled in the trial. Before TCR sequencing, CD4+ and CD8+ T cells were separately sorted from peripheral blood. For sequencing of the TCRbeta CDR3 region, genomic DNA was extracted from the sorted cells. TCRbeta CDR3 regions were sequenced using the immunoSEQ Assay. TCRdb limited this immuneACCESS table to in-frame rearrangements with V and J called. A share of clones is missing; checked studies link under half to unresolved V genes, and the rest is unexplained. The sample table contains some 10,000 clones; only one count was recorded for around 80% of them. The top ten clones comprise around 28% of the sample.

Sequenced material: CD4+ or CD8+ T cells sorted from blood, taken in a trial of the OX40 agonist ivuxolimab. The receptor's source is an adult with an advanced solid tumor such as melanoma, head and neck, liver or kidney cancer. Recombination linked TRBV30 to TRBJ2-3; 7 middle bases align to TRBD2. The nucleotide sequence is given as TGTGCCTGGAGCTTTGAAGCGGGACCTCTGGGCACAGATACGCAGTATTTT. Its translation is CAWSFEAGPLGTDTQYF.